A single sample is the source of the 24 T cell receptor beta chains below, sequenced in a study of blood T cell repertoires in COVID-19 (dated by TCRdb to about 2020). Preparation of the library involved the immunoSEQ multiplex PCR assay. This is the immuneACCESS table as TCRdb keeps it, with only in-frame sequences that have V and J called. A part of the clones is gone; compared with another copy, unresolved V genes explain less than half, and the rest is unexplained. The sample yields 170,000 or so clones; around 83% were counted once. Jointly, the top ten make up around 7.3% of the sample. Material: peripheral blood. The source is a woman in her 70s with COVID-19, enrolled during active disease.

V is TRBV5-1 and J is TRBJ2-7; TRBD2 matches at 7 bases. The CDR3 has 15 amino acids. Germline CDR1 SGHRS, CDR2 YFSETQ. The V and J ends lost 0 bases and 3 bases, in that order; junction bases with no gene match: 6. CDR3 sequence: CASSLEAGPLYEQYF. The DNA of the CDR3 is TGCGCCAGCAGCTTGGAAGCGGGGCCCCTCTACGAGCAGTACTTC.

V is TRBV7-3 and J is TRBJ1-1; D might be TRBD1 (5 bases). Germline CDR1 and CDR2: SGHTA and FQGTGA. This CDR3 is built from 14 residues. V was cut by 5 bases and J by 0 bases, with 10 bases left in between. Written as DNA, the CDR3 is TGTGCCAGCAGCGAGACAGTTTTGAACACTGAAGCTTTCTTT. Translation: CASSETVLNTEAFF.

This clone was counted a single time. The V gene is TRBV5-1, the J gene TRBJ2-5; TRBD1 matches 9 bases. V shed 5 bases and J 3 bases; nucleotides not matched to a gene: 8. The CDR3 spans 15 residues. Germline lookup yields CDR1 SGHRS and CDR2 YFSETQ. The DNA for the CDR3 is TGCGCCAGCAGACACGGGGGACAGGGAGAAGAGACCCAGTACTTC. It translates to CASRHGGQGEETQYF.

V and J are TRBV27 and TRBJ2-3; 11 bases agree with TRBD1. Germline values: CDR1 MNHEY, CDR2 SMNVEV (reference sequence). Unmatched junction bases numbered 6, after V lost 5 bases and J lost 5 bases. This CDR3 has 15 residues. CDR3 protein: CASSGQGASLDTQYF. In nucleotides, the CDR3 is TGTGCCAGCAGTGGACAGGGGGCCTCACTAGATACGCAGTATTTT.

The chain couples TRBV5-1 to TRBJ1-1, with D perhaps matching TRBD1 (5 bases). Germline loops: CDR1 SGHRS, CDR2 YFSETQ. The germline V and J ends were trimmed by 2 bases and 1 base, with 15 bases remaining between them. The CDR3 runs 16 residues. CDR3 nucleotides: TGCGCCAGCAGCTTCAATCCCATGGGGGGGAACACTGAAGCTTTCTTT. Its protein product is CASSFNPMGGNTEAFF.

The chain carries TRBV6-5 and TRBJ1-1; tentative D call: TRBD1 (6 bases). V was cut by 2 bases and J by 0 bases, with 10 bases left in between. Germline V gene data show CDR1 as MNHEY and CDR2 as SVGAGI. The CDR3 sequence is 15 residues long. The CDR3 coding sequence is TGTGCCAGCAGTTACGGGACATTGATGAACACTGAAGCTTTCTTT. This gives the protein CASSYGTLMNTEAFF.

The chain carries TRBV19 and TRBJ2-2, with TRBD2 matching over 10 bases. In germline, CDR1 is LNHDA, CDR2 SQIVND (reference sequence). Unmatched junction bases numbered 9, after V lost 5 bases and J lost 0 bases. This CDR3 is built from 18 residues. This CDR3 is CASSSGLAVTSNTGELFF. CDR3 coding DNA: TGTGCCAGTAGTTCAGGACTAGCGGTAACCTCGAACACCGGGGAGCTGTTTTTT.

The chain combines TRBV5-1 with TRBJ2-2, with TRBD2 identical over 7 bases. The CDR3 is made up of 16 amino acids. The germline V gene encodes CDR1 SGHRS and CDR2 YFSETQ. V was clipped by 2 bases and J by 7 bases; unmatched bases: 11. This CDR3 is CASSLFEGGLGGELFF. The CDR3, as DNA: TGCGCCAGCAGCTTATTTGAGGGAGGGCTCGGCGGGGAGCTGTTTTTT.

The chain recombines TRBV27 with TRBJ2-2, with D possibly matching TRBD1 (6 bases). Trimming took off 5 bases at V and 0 bases at J, with 13 bases between the two ends. The CDR3 covers 16 residues. Germline CDR1 reads MNHEY; CDR2 reads SMNVEV (reference sequence). CDR3 region: CASSPDRQSNTGELFF. CDR3 sequence (DNA): TGTGCCAGCAGTCCTGACAGGCAATCGAACACCGGGGAGCTGTTTTTT.

The V gene is TRBV25-1, the J gene TRBJ1-2, with TRBD1 as a possible D gene (6 bases). V gave up 4 bases and J gave up 3 bases, with 15 bases separating them. Germline V gene data show CDR1 as MGHDK and CDR2 as SYGVNS. CDR3 size: 15 residues. The CDR3 DNA is TGTGCCAGCAGTGGGCGGGGGGCGATTGACTATGGCTACACCTTC. Encoded protein: CASSGRGAIDYGYTF.

V is TRBV7-2 and J is TRBJ2-4, with 8 nucleotides matching TRBD1. Germline trimming cut 5 bases from V and 9 bases from J; bases unmatched to any gene: 12. The CDR3 totals 15 residues. Germline V gene lookup returns CDR1 SGHTA and CDR2 FQGNSA. The CDR3 region is CASSQDRAPIRIQYF. As DNA, the CDR3 is TGTGCCAGCAGCCAGGACAGGGCTCCCATACGCATTCAGTACTTC.

The V and J genes are TRBV6-5 and TRBJ2-1; D is possibly TRBD2 (6 bases). Trimming removed 0 bases at V and 2 bases at J, with 8 bases between. Looked up from germline, CDR1 is MNHEY and CDR2 is SVGAGI. The CDR3 spans 15 residues. The CDR3 protein is CASSYSRGAYNEQFF. DNA for the CDR3: TGTGCCAGCAGTTACTCGCGCGGGGCCTACAATGAGCAGTTCTTC.

V and J are TRBV9 and TRBJ2-7; 12 bases are shared with TRBD1. V was clipped by 4 bases and J by 10 bases; unmatched bases: 9. Germline V gene sequence: CDR1 SGDLS, CDR2 YYNGEE. The CDR3 is 14 residues long. CDR3 coding DNA: TGTGCCAGCAGCTTACCCGGGACAGGGGGCGAACAGTACTTC. Protein: CASSLPGTGGEQYF.

V is TRBV10-2 and J is TRBJ2-3; 7 nucleotides align to TRBD2. CDR3 length: 16 amino acids. The V and J ends lost 4 bases and 1 base, in that order; junction bases with no gene match: 8. Per the germline V gene, CDR1 is WSHSY and CDR2 is SAAADI. The CDR3 nucleotides read TGCGCCAGCAGTGGGGCTAGCGGCGCCCGCACAGATACGCAGTATTTT. Protein product: CASSGASGARTDTQYF.

The chain carries TRBV30 and TRBJ1-3; 8 positions agree with TRBD1. Germline V gives CDR1 GTSNPN, CDR2 SVGIG (reference sequence). V shed 5 bases, J shed 3 bases, and the junction held 6 bases outside the gene matches. CDR3 length equals 14 residues. The CDR3 DNA reads as TGTGCCTGGCAGACAGGGGACGTTGGAAACACCATATATTTT. Amino acid sequence: CAWQTGDVGNTIYF. Looking up the rest from reference TRBV30 and TRBJ1-3 gives the full variable domain: SQTIHQWPATLVQPVGSPLSLECTVEGTSNPNLYWYRQAAGRGLQLLFYSVGIGQISSEVPQNLSASRPQDRQFILSSKKLLLSDSGFYLCAWQTGDVGNTIYFGEGSWLTVV.

The V call is TRBV2, the J call TRBJ2-1; 10 bases line up with TRBD1. Trimming at V came to 6 bases and at J to 2 bases, leaving 7 bases not matched to a gene. Germline V gene lookup returns CDR1 SNHLY and CDR2 FYNNEI. The CDR3 contains 16 residues. CDR3 sequence reads: CASSPTTGGPYNEQFF. CDR3 coding DNA: TGTGCCAGCAGCCCTACGACAGGGGGCCCCTACAATGAGCAGTTCTTC.

This clone showed up just once. The rearrangement uses TRBV28 and TRBJ1-4, with 8 bases fitting TRBD1. The CDR3 totals 12 residues. The J segment lost 8 bases and the V segment lost 11 bases, leaving 7 bases of the junction unmatched. CDR1 and CDR2 (germline): MDHEN, SYDVKM. Here the CDR3 reads CAATGAEEKLFF. The CDR3 nucleotides read TGTGCCGCGACAGGGGCGGAGGAAAAACTGTTTTTT.

The CDR3 loop reads CASSLSLGRPGNTIYF. CDR3 nucleotide sequence: TGTGCCAGCAGCTTATCCTTGGGCAGGCCCGGAAACACCATATATTTT. The chain recombines TRBV7-2 with TRBJ1-3; the D is unclear. The CDR3 runs to 16 residues. The V gene's germline CDR1 is SGHTA and CDR2 FQGNSA. The V gene lost 2 bases and the J gene lost 4 bases, with 15 bases spanning the gap.

V and J are TRBV30 and TRBJ2-5; possible D gene TRBD2, 7 bases. In germline, CDR1 is GTSNPN, CDR2 SVGIG (reference sequence). The length of the CDR3 is 14 residues. V was cut by 1 base and J by 4 bases, with 13 bases left in between. The CDR3 here is CAWSGGGSLETQYF. The CDR3 DNA reads TGTGCCTGGAGTGGGGGGGGCTCCTTAGAGACCCAGTACTTC.

This clone was detected only once. At the DNA level, this CDR3 is encoded by other sequences in the same sample as well. The V call is TRBV5-1, the J call TRBJ2-3, with TRBD2 matching 9 bases. CDR1 is SGHRS and CDR2 is YFSETQ in the germline V gene. CDR3 length equals 15 residues. Trimming removed 1 base from V and 2 bases from J; junction bases left unmatched: 2. The CDR3 DNA reads as TGCGCCAGCAGCTTGCTAGCGGGGTCCACAGATACGCAGTATTTT. It encodes CASSLLAGSTDTQYF.

This chain uses TRBV7-8 with TRBJ2-1, with 7 bases matching TRBD1. V trimming: 11 bases; J trimming: 5 bases; junction bases outside the gene matches: 9. The CDR3 sequence is 13 residues long. CDR1 SGHVS and CDR2 FQNEAQ come from the germline V gene. CDR3 in amino acids: CAGSTGLNNEQFF. In DNA, the CDR3 is TGTGCCGGCTCGACAGGGCTAAACAATGAGCAGTTCTTC.

This clone was counted at least ten times. V is TRBV5-1 and J is TRBJ2-7, with a weak D call TRBD1 (5 bases). The V end lost 4 bases, the J end lost 4 bases, and 18 bases lay between the germline ends. The CDR3 contains 15 residues. The germline V gene encodes CDR1 SGHRS and CDR2 YFSETQ. The CDR3 sequence: CASSLLGRATYEQYF. DNA of the CDR3: TGCGCCAGCAGCCTCCTGGGCAGGGCAACTTACGAGCAGTACTTC.

CDR3 DNA: TGTGCCACCAGCAGAGATAGGGTTCCAGGGCCCGGCACCTTC. Translated, it gives CATSRDRVPGPGTF. V and J are TRBV15 and TRBJ1-2; TRBD1 is a possible D gene (5 bases). V lost 0 bases to trimming and J lost 13 bases, with 18 bases between them. Looked up from germline, CDR1 is LNHNV and CDR2 is YYDKDF (reference sequence). This CDR3 contains 14 residues.

The chain carries TRBV18 and TRBJ1-2, with no clear D. This CDR3 contains 12 residues. Germline loops: CDR1 KGHSH, CDR2 LQKENI. V shed 6 bases and J shed 5 bases, with 10 bases lying between them. As DNA, the CDR3 is TGTGCCAGCTCTAACAACGGGTATGGCTACACCTTC. The encoded protein is CASSNNGYGYTF.